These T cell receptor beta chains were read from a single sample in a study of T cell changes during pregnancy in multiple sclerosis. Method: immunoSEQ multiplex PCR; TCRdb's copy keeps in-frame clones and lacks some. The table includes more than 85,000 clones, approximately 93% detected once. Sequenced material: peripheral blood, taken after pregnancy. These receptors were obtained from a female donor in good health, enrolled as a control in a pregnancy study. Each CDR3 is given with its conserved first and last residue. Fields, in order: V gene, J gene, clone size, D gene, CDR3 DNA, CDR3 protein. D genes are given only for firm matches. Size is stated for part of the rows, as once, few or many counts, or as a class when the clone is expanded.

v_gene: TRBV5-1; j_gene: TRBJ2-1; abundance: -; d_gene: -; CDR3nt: TGCGCCAGCAGCTTGATCGGGAGTTCCTACAATGAGCAGTTCTTC; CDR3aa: CASSLIGSSYNEQFF
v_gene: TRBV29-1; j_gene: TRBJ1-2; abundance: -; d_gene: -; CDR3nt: TGCAGCGTTGATACAGTAAAAGGTCTAGAGCGGCCCTATGGCTACACCTTC; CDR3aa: CSVDTVKGLERPYGYTF
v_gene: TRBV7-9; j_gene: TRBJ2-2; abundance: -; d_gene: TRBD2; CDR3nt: TGTGCCAGCAGCTTAGTGGGCGGGAGTGGCACCGGGGAGCTGTTTTTT; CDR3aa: CASSLVGGSGTGELFF
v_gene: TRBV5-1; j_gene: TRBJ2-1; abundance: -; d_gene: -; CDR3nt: TGCGCCAGCAGCTTGGGAACAGCCAATGAGCAGTTCTTC; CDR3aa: CASSLGTANEQFF
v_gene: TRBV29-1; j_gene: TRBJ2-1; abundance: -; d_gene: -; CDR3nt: TGCAGCGTTGGAAGACTATCGACCTACAATGAGCAGTTCTTC; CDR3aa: CSVGRLSTYNEQFF
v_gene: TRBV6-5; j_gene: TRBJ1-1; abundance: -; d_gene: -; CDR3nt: TGTGCCAGCAGTTTCTCCTCAGGGCAAGCTTTCTTT; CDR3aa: CASSFSSGQAFF
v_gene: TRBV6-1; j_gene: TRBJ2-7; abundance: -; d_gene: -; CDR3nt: TGTGCCAGCAGCTCAGACTACGGGGGCTACGAGCAGTACTTC; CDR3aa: CASSSDYGGYEQYF
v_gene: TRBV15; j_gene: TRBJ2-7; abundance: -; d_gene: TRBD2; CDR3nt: TGTGCCACCGCCGGGACTAGCGGGAGTTACGAGCAGTACTTC; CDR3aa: CATAGTSGSYEQYF
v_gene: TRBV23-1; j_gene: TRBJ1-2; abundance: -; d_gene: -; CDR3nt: TGCGCCAGCAGTCAACCTCAGGACATCCCTCAACATTGCTATGGCTACACCTTC; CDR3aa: CASSQPQDIPQHCYGYTF
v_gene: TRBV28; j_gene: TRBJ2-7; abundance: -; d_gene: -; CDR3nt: TGTGCCAGCAGTTCCCCGGTAGAGCAGTACTTC; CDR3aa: CASSSPVEQYF
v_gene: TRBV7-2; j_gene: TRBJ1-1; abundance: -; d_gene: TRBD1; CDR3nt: TGTGCCAGCAGACCTCCCGGGACAGGGGAAACTGAAGCTTTCTTT; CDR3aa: CASRPPGTGETEAFF
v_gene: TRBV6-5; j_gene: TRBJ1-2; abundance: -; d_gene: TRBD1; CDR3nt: TGTGCCAGCAGAAAGGGGGTTAGGGGGCCCTCTGGCTACACCTTC; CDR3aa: CASRKGVRGPSGYTF
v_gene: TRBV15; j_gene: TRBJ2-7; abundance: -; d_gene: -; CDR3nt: TGTGCCACCAGCAGAGGTTCTGGGGGCGCAAGCGGCGAGCAGTACTTC; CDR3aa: CATSRGSGGASGEQYF
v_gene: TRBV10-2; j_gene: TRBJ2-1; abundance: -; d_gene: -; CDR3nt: TGCGCCAGCAGTGAACCTAGAGGTGAGCAGTTCTTC; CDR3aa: CASSEPRGEQFF
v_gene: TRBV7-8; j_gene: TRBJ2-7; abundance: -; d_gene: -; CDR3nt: TGTGCCAGCAGCTTAGGAGGGGGCTACGAGCAGTACTTC; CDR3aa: CASSLGGGYEQYF
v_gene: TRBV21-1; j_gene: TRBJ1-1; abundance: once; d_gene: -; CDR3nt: TGTGCCCAAGCTCTTGGCGGCACTGAAGCTTTCTTT; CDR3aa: CAQALGGTEAFF
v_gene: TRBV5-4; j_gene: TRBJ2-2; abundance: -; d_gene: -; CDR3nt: TGTGCCAGCAGCACACAGGGCACCACTGGGGCCGGGGAGCTGTTTTTT; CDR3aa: CASSTQGTTGAGELFF
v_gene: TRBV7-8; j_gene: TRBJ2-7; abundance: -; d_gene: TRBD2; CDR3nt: TGTGCCAGCAGCTGGGGACTAGCGGGAGGCTCCGCCGAGCAGTACTTC; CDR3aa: CASSWGLAGGSAEQYF
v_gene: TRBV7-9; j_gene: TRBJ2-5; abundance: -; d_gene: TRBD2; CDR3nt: TGTGCCAGCAGCTCCGGACTAGCGGGAGTAGAGACCCAGTACTTC; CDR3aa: CASSSGLAGVETQYF
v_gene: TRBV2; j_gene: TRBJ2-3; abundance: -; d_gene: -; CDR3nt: TGTGCCAGCAGTGAAGAGCGCACAGATACGCAGTATTTT; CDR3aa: CASSEERTDTQYF
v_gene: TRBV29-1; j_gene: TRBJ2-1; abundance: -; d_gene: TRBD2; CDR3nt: TGCAGCGTTTCCACTAGCGGGAGTCTGTACAATGAGCAGTTCTTC; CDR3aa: CSVSTSGSLYNEQFF
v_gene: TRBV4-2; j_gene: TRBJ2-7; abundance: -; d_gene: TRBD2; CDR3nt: TGTGCCAGCAGCCAAGAGGGCCTAAGGGCTAGCGGGTTCTACGAGCAGTACTTC; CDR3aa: CASSQEGLRASGFYEQYF
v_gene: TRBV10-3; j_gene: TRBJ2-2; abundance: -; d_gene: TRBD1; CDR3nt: TGTGCCATCAGTGAGTCGAGGGGACAGGCGGACGGGGAGCTGTTTTTT; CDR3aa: CAISESRGQADGELFF